The clone carrying this TCR beta chain was recorded a few times. Per the original methods: Estimates of nucleated cell counts were drawn from the amplification of reference gene primers. The protocol was immunoSEQ multiplex PCR, while the TCRdb copy is restricted to in-frame clones and leaves out a portion. The V and J calls and clone size are taken from that table; D and trimming were inferred from the DNA. The sample lists some 120,000 clones; approximately 90% were seen once. This sample was included in a study of blood T cell repertoires in COVID-19. For the study at large: T cells, B-cell-depleted T cells, or PBMCs supplied cDNA or gDNA.

The V gene's germline CDR1 is SGHDN and CDR2 FVKESK. V shed 2 bases, J shed 10 bases, and the junction held 9 bases outside the gene matches. The CDR3 covers 15 residues. The TCR originated in a man aged 50 to 59 with acute or convalescent COVID-19. Sequencing was done on a sample of peripheral blood. The chain uses TRBV14 and TRBJ2-1, with TRBD2 matching over 9 bases. The CDR3 nucleotides are TGTGCCAGCAGCCAAAGCGGCGGGAGGGCCGAAGAGCAGTTCTTC. Translation gives CASSQSGGRAEEQFF.